Reported below is one T cell receptor (beta chain). Its target is not known. Clones were sequenced by immunoSEQ multiplex PCR, and TCRdb holds only the in-frame ones, with some missing. Here the sample spans 2,100,000 or so clones, more than 90% being singletons. The data stem from a study of shared clonotypes between healthy human individuals. Study results and caveats: The sole specimen, blood, was sampled, and tissue repertoires likely differ.

Germline CDR1 is MDHEN and CDR2 is SYDVKM. This CDR3 has 13 residues. V was pared by 2 bases and J by 10 bases, with 14 bases between. The sample was naive CD4+ T cells sorted from blood. The subset is: CD45RA+ positively selected. The chain is built from TRBV28 and TRBJ1-1; no clear D. The receptor was isolated from a young man in good health. The CDR3 loop is CASSLETRMVAFF. For the CDR3, the DNA is TGTGCCAGCAGTTTAGAGACCCGGATGGTAGCTTTCTTT. Together with reference TRBV28 and TRBJ1-1, the CDR3 gives the full variable domain: DVKVTQSSRYLVKRTGEKVFLECVQDMDHENMFWYRQDPGLGLRLIYFSYDVKMKEKGDIPEGYSVSREKKERFSLILESASTNQTSMYLCASSLETRMVAFFGQGTRLTVV.